Many counts were recorded for the clone carrying this T cell receptor beta chain. This sample is part of a study of T cells after yellow fever vaccination. There are 16 residues in the CDR3. V shed 6 bases, J shed 5 bases, and the junction held 11 bases outside the gene matches. TCRdb processed the 5' RACE reads anew with MiXCR; each CDR3 protein has one entry. The sample holds 300,000 to 350,000 distinct CDR3 sequences, approximately 4.3% seen once. This chain joins TRBV12-3 or TRBV12-4 and TRBJ2-5, with 11 bases lining up with TRBD2. Source: PBMCs, taken 15 days after the yellow fever booster vaccination. The clonotype originates from a man aged 18 to 29 who received the YFV17D yellow fever vaccine. The CDR3 region has the DNA TGTGCCAGCAGGGGTGAGACTAGCGGGGTATCGGAGACCCAGTACTTC. Its protein product is CASRGETSGVSETQYF.